This passage covers 10 T cell receptor beta chains from one sample sequenced in a study of CD8+ T cells in alopecia areata. Extraction and reverse transcription of RNA yielded cDNA as the sequencing template. Assay: immunoSEQ multiplex PCR; the TCRdb copy retains only in-frame clones and omits some. The repertoire holds some 190,000 clones, around 65% seen once, with around 1.2% in the top ten. The treatment was: oral pan-JAK inhibitor, 5-10 mg twice daily. The specimen comprised CD4+ T cells sorted from blood, sampled at roughly week 45, from a patient treated with tofacitinib. The receptors stem from a human donor with alopecia areata.

This clone was seen a few times. J is TRBJ1-5 and V is TRBV29-1; D uncertain. V was trimmed by 0 bases and J by 6 bases, leaving 9 bases between them. The CDR3 consists of 13 residues. The germline V gene has CDR1 SQVTM and CDR2 ANQGSEA. CDR3 residues: CSVEEGMGQPQHF. The CDR3 region has the DNA TGCAGCGTTGAAGAGGGGATGGGTCAGCCCCAGCATTTT.

This clone was seen at least ten times. The chain carries TRBV7-8 and TRBJ1-5; the D gene is possibly TRBD1 (5 bases). CDR3 size: 12 residues. Looked up from germline, CDR1 is SGHVS and CDR2 is FQNEAQ. The CDR3 sequence is CSMGPGLQPQHF. The CDR3 DNA reads as TGTTCGATGGGGCCAGGGCTGCAGCCCCAGCATTTT.

The chain has TRBV9 and TRBJ1-1, with 7 bases matching TRBD1. V lost 6 bases to trimming and J lost 2 bases; unmatched junction nucleotides: 7. The CDR3 consists of 14 residues. The germline CDR1 and CDR2 sequences are SGDLS and YYNGEE. Here the CDR3 DNA reads TGTGCCAGCACAGTAGGACAGGACAACACTGAAGCTTTCTTT. Translated: CASTVGQDNTEAFF. Variable domain in full (rest from reference TRBV9 and TRBJ1-1): DSGVTQTPKHLITATGQRVTLRCSPRSGDLSVYWYQQSLDQGLQFLIQYYNGEERAKGNILERFSAQQFPDLHSELNLSSLELGDSALYFCASTVGQDNTEAFFGQGTRLTVV.

The chain carries TRBV30 and TRBJ1-2; 8 bases are a match to TRBD1. V lost 2 bases to trimming and J lost 6 bases; unmatched junction nucleotides: 8. There are 14 residues in the CDR3. Looked up from germline, CDR1 is GTSNPN and CDR2 is SVGIG (reference sequence). The CDR3 DNA reads as TGTGCCTGGAGTATCCGGACAGGGAATGATGGCTACACCTTC. Protein: CAWSIRTGNDGYTF.

The chain has TRBV6-5 and TRBJ2-7, with a tentative D call TRBD2 (6 bases). Trimming stripped 7 bases from V and 4 bases from J, with 8 bases between. There are 11 residues in the CDR3. Germline V gene sequence: CDR1 MNHEY, CDR2 SVGAGI. CDR3 sequence reads: CASKGLYEQYF. CDR3 nucleotides: TGTGCCAGCAAGGGACTGTACGAGCAGTACTTC.

The chain couples TRBV29-1 to TRBJ2-5; D might be TRBD1 or TRBD2, each matching 5 bases. The CDR3 has 13 residues. The germline gives CDR1 SQVTM, CDR2 ANQGSEA. The V gene lost 6 bases and the J gene lost 2 bases, with 13 bases spanning the gap. The CDR3 bases are TGCAGCGTCGCAGAGGGGTTACAAGAGACCCAGTACTTC. Its protein is CSVAEGLQETQYF.

The chain employs TRBV30 and TRBJ2-3; no definite D call. Germline CDR1 is GTSNPN and CDR2 is SVGIG (reference sequence). V lost 3 bases, J lost 4 bases, and 14 bases lay in between. This CDR3 contains 14 residues. CDR3: CAWRGKGSSDTQYF. The CDR3 DNA reads as TGTGCCTGGAGGGGGAAGGGTAGTTCAGATACGCAGTATTTT. Full variable domain (remainder filled in from reference TRBV30 and TRBJ2-3): SQTIHQWPATLVQPVGSPLSLECTVEGTSNPNLYWYRQAAGRGLQLLFYSVGIGQISSEVPQNLSASRPQDRQFILSSKKLLLSDSGFYLCAWRGKGSSDTQYFGPGTRLTVL.

The chain joins TRBV29-1 to TRBJ1-1, with unresolved D. CDR3 length: 13 residues. The germline V gene encodes CDR1 SQVTM and CDR2 ANQGSEA. V lost 4 bases and J 1 base, leaving 10 bases between the germline ends. CDR3 region: CSVATLPNTEAFF. The CDR3 bases are TGCAGCGTTGCTACTCTTCCGAACACTGAAGCTTTCTTT.

The chain couples TRBV11-3 to TRBJ1-4, with D uncertain. Trimming stripped 1 base from V and 7 bases from J, with 7 bases between. This CDR3 has 13 residues. CDR1 SGHNT and CDR2 YENEEA come from the germline V gene. DNA for the CDR3: TGTGCCAGCAGCTTAGCTTCTGGTGAAAAACTGTTTTTT. This gives the protein CASSLASGEKLFF. Variable domain in full (rest from reference TRBV11-3 and TRBJ1-4): EAGVVQSPRYKIIEKKQPVAFWCNPISGHNTLYWYLQNLGQGPELLIRYENEEAVDDSQLPKDRFSAERLKGVDSTLKIQPAELGDSAVYLCASSLASGEKLFFGSGTQLSVL.

This chain uses TRBV2 with TRBJ2-5; D possibly corresponds to TRBD2 (6 bases). Germline loops: CDR1 SNHLY, CDR2 FYNNEI. The CDR3 is made up of 13 amino acids. Trimming took off 8 bases at V and 7 bases at J, with 17 bases between the two ends. The chain's CDR3 is CASADGVRGTQYF. DNA of the CDR3: TGTGCCAGCGCGGACGGAGTGCGGGGGACCCAGTACTTC.